The TCR beta chain under discussion was sequenced for a study of siplizumab effects on memory and regulatory T cells. General study results and limits: Significant reduction of alloreactive sequences traceable to unstimulated CD4+ memory cells was observed with siplizumab. Proliferating Tregs taken from siplizumab cultures were not shown to have a confirmed suppressive function. Naive T cells seemed more diverse than memory cells and seemed major alloresponse contributors. Proliferating clones, CD4+ or CD8+, lacked an assignable naive or memory phenotype in roughly 75-97% of cases.

TCRdb's table, derived via immunoSEQ multiplex PCR, lists solely in-frame clones and lacks some. The table has more than 85,000 clones, roughly 92% seen once. This clone has just one count. Its antigen is as yet unknown. Sequencing was done on a sample of CD4+ T cells sorted from blood. The receptor was derived from a human donor in good health.

CDR3 DNA: TGTGCCAGCCCACCGGGACAGGGGTCGGATACGCAGTATTTT. As protein: CASPPGQGSDTQYF. The rearrangement uses TRBV6-1 and TRBJ2-3, with TRBD1 identical over 10 bases. The V gene end was trimmed by 8 bases and the J gene end by 6 bases; junction bases not matched to a gene: 8. The CDR3 contains 14 residues. CDR1 and CDR2 (germline): MNHNS, SASEGT.